A single sample gave rise to the 15 T cell receptor beta chains below, sequenced in a study of T-cell memory formation after mild COVID-19. MiXCR, run by TCRdb on the 5' RACE reads, gives a single entry per CDR3 protein. Here the sample spans about 180,000 distinct CDR3 sequences, about 18% being singletons. Sequences were obtained from PBMCs or a T cell subset sorted from them (not recorded which). These receptors originate from a young man who had mild COVID-19 (a few samples of this study predate the infection). Cell type and time point are not known.

This clonotype was recorded once. The V and J genes are TRBV2 and TRBJ1-6; D may be TRBD1 (5 bases). V was pared by 10 bases and J by 11 bases, with 18 bases between. From germline, CDR1 is SNHLY and CDR2 FYNNEI. The CDR3 length is 13 residues. The CDR3 spells CAIRDGSRPPLHF. CDR3 in DNA: TGTGCCATTCGGGACGGCAGTAGACCACCCCTCCACTTT. Full variable domain (outside the CDR3, taken from reference TRBV2 and TRBJ1-6): EPEVTQTPSHQVTQMGQEVILRCVPISNHLYFYWYRQILGQKVEFLVSFYNNEISEKSEIFDDQFSVERPDGSNFTLKIRSTKLEDSAMYFCAIRDGSRPPLHFGNGTRLTVT.

This clonotype showed up many times. V is TRBV2 and J is TRBJ2-2; D is unresolved. The CDR3 is 14 residues long. The V end was cut by 1 base, the J end by 6 bases, with 9 bases between. The germline CDR1 and CDR2 sequences are SNHLY and FYNNEI. In DNA, the CDR3 is TGTGCCAGCAGTGAAGATGGCGCTGCCGGGGAGCTGTTTTTT. Translating it yields CASSEDGAAGELFF.

The CDR3 DNA follows: TGTGCCAGCAGTGAGGGGAGGGGGAGCTCACCCCTCCACTTT. This codes for CASSEGRGSSPLHF. This rearrangement joins TRBV2 to TRBJ1-6; the D gene is possibly TRBD1 (6 bases). CDR3 length: 14 residues. Germline CDR1 and CDR2: SNHLY and FYNNEI. V dropped 3 bases and J dropped 10 bases, with 13 bases sitting between them.

The V gene is TRBV6-2 or TRBV6-3, the J gene TRBJ2-7, with TRBD1 identical over 9 bases. V lost 2 bases, J lost 6 bases, and 11 bases stayed unmatched. Germline values: CDR1 MNHEY, CDR2 SVGEGT. The length of the CDR3 is 16 residues. The CDR3 sequence is CASSYPRDRDFCEQYF. The CDR3 DNA reads as TGTGCCAGCAGTTACCCAAGGGACAGGGATTTCTGCGAGCAGTACTTC.

The chain uses TRBV5-1 and TRBJ2-3; TRBD2 matches 9 bases. CDR3 length equals 15 residues. V lost 0 bases, J lost 3 bases, and 2 bases stayed unmatched. Germline loops: CDR1 SGHRS, CDR2 YFSETQ. CDR3 sequence reads: CASSLGGGETDTQYF. The CDR3 region has the DNA TGCGCCAGCAGCTTGGGCGGGGGGGAGACAGATACGCAGTATTTT.

This clonotype occurred a few times. The chain combines TRBV4-2 with TRBJ1-4; no reliable D call. Deletions cut 0 bases from V and 4 bases from J, with 12 bases between. The CDR3 extends over 16 amino acids. In germline, CDR1 is LGHNA, CDR2 YNFKEQ. In nucleotides, the CDR3 is TGTGCCAGCAGCCAAGATCATGGGCCCAATAATGAAAAACTGTTTTTT. This translates into CASSQDHGPNNEKLFF.

This clonotype was found a few times. The V and J genes are TRBV6-6 and TRBJ2-1; 12 bases line up with TRBD2. This CDR3 is built from 15 residues. V shed 5 bases, J shed 8 bases, and the junction held 7 bases outside the gene matches. Per germline, CDR1 MNHNY and CDR2 SVGAGI (reference sequence). The CDR3: CASSRRLAGVDEQFF. The CDR3 coding sequence is TGTGCCAGCAGTCGTCGACTAGCGGGGGTAGATGAGCAGTTCTTC.

There are a few counts of this clonotype. The chain combines TRBV4-1 with TRBJ1-6; D not certain. V was cut by 4 bases and J by 6 bases, with 13 bases left in between. From germline, CDR1 is MGHRA and CDR2 YSYEKL. There are 15 residues in the CDR3. CDR3 in amino acids: CASSPLVAANSPLHF. For the CDR3, the DNA is TGCGCCAGCAGCCCCCTCGTGGCAGCTAATTCACCCCTCCACTTT.

V is TRBV3-1 and J is TRBJ1-2; weak D call: TRBD1 (5 bases). In germline, CDR1 is LGHDT, CDR2 YNNKEL (reference sequence). The V end was cut by 1 base, the J end by 4 bases, with 10 bases between. The CDR3 has 14 residues. CDR3 nucleotide sequence: TGTGCCAGCAGCCAAGGGGGCTCTGGCTATGGCTACACCTTC. Residues: CASSQGGSGYGYTF.

This chain uses TRBV7-3 with TRBJ1-1; tentatively, D is TRBD1 (6 bases). V shed 5 bases and J shed 4 bases, with 11 bases lying between them. This CDR3 has 13 amino acids. Germline values: CDR1 SGHTA, CDR2 FQGTGA. The CDR3 here is CASSANRATEAFF. The CDR3 coding sequence is TGTGCCAGCAGCGCCAACAGGGCCACTGAAGCTTTCTTT. The full variable domain, its missing parts supplied by reference TRBV7-3 and TRBJ1-1, is GAGVSQTPSNKVTEKGKYVELRCDPISGHTALYWYRQSLGQGPEFLIYFQGTGAADDSGLPNDRFFAVRPEGSVSTLKIQRTERGDSAVYLCASSANRATEAFFGQGTRLTVV.

This chain connects TRBV10-3 to TRBJ2-1, with 8 positions matching TRBD1. The CDR3 is made up of 13 amino acids. CDR1 is ENHRY, CDR2 SYGVKD, per germline. The V segment lost 7 bases and the J segment 9 bases; nucleotides outside the gene matches: 8. As DNA, the CDR3 is TGTGCCATCACCGGACAGGGTGTGGGTGAGCAGTTCTTC. This sequence encodes CAITGQGVGEQFF.

In its sample, this clonotype was seen a few times. The V call is TRBV9, the J call TRBJ1-1, with D possibly matching TRBD1 (6 bases). There are 14 residues in the CDR3. Germline CDR1 and CDR2: SGDLS and YYNGEE. With 0 bases removed from V and 1 base from J, the gap between germline ends came to 7 bases. The CDR3 DNA reads TGTGCCAGCAGCGTAGTACAGGGGAACACTGAAGCTTTCTTT. This codes for CASSVVQGNTEAFF.

This clonotype was recorded a few times. This rearrangement joins TRBV28 to TRBJ1-4; 9 nucleotides align to TRBD1. Trimming took 11 bases from V and 8 from J; bases not matched to a gene: 12. Germline CDR1 MDHEN, CDR2 SYDVKM. This CDR3 is built from 14 residues. CDR3 coding DNA: TGTGCCTCCGGGACGGGACAGGGTTGGGAAAAACTGTTTTTT. This gives the protein CASGTGQGWEKLFF.

The V and J genes are TRBV4-2 and TRBJ2-7; weak D call: TRBD1 (5 bases). The germline V and J ends were trimmed by 8 bases and 0 bases, with 14 bases remaining between them. This CDR3 has 14 amino acids. Germline V gene data show CDR1 as LGHNA and CDR2 as YNFKEQ. The CDR3 DNA sequence: TGTGCCAGCGTCGACAGATCGAGCTCCTACGAGCAGTACGTC. Its protein is CASVDRSSSYEQYV.

This chain joins TRBV12-3 or TRBV12-4 and TRBJ1-2; tentative D call: TRBD1 (6 bases). V gave up 7 bases and J gave up 8 bases, with 23 bases separating them. The CDR3 is made up of 15 amino acids. CDR3 sequence reads: CASTPGDTPTWGYTF. The CDR3 nucleotides read TGTGCCAGCACCCCCGGGGACACTCCCACTTGGGGCTACACCTTC.